This entry lists 7 T cell receptor beta chains sequenced from one sample in a study of a mutant IDH1 vaccine in newly diagnosed glioma. Clones were read by immunoSEQ multiplex PCR, and TCRdb kept only the in-frame ones, dropping some. The table shows tens of thousands of clones, with over 75% occurring only once. Noted time point: week 47, end of study. The content of each vaccine dose was 300 ug of mutant IDH1 20-mer peptide, and topical imiquimod accompanied it. Their recognized antigens are unknown. The sample in question was PBMCs, obtained from a glioma patient whose treatment included an IDH1 peptide vaccine. These receptors came from a man aged 40-49 years with glioma.

The chain couples TRBV28 to TRBJ1-4; maybe TRBD1 (5 bases). The V end lost 3 bases, the J end lost 4 bases, and 12 bases lay between the germline ends. There are 15 residues in the CDR3. CDR1 MDHEN and CDR2 SYDVKM come from the germline V gene. The CDR3 here is CASSLSGGYNEKLFF. The CDR3 DNA sequence: TGTGCCAGCAGTTTGTCGGGGGGATATAATGAAAAACTGTTTTTT.

This chain links TRBV6-5 with TRBJ2-7, with no clear D. V shed 7 bases and J shed 5 bases, with 18 bases lying between them. Germline lookup yields CDR1 MNHEY and CDR2 SVGAGI. CDR3 length equals 14 residues. The chain's CDR3 is CASTSRNNPHEQYF. In DNA form, the CDR3 reads TGTGCCAGCACCTCGCGAAACAATCCCCACGAGCAGTACTTC.

This clone has just one count. This chain connects TRBV20-1 to TRBJ2-1; no firm D call. The V and J ends lost 8 bases and 4 bases respectively, with 9 bases between them. Germline V CDR1 and CDR2: DFQATT, SNEGSKA (reference sequence). The CDR3 consists of 11 residues. CDR3 nucleotides: TGCAGTCTTCGAAAATACAATGAGCAGTTCTTC. This encodes CSLRKYNEQFF.

This chain links TRBV7-2 with TRBJ1-3; tentatively, D is TRBD1 (5 bases). CDR1 is SGHTA, CDR2 FQGNSA, per germline. V lost 5 bases and J 9 bases, leaving 14 bases between the germline ends. This CDR3 contains 13 residues. CDR3: CASSPPGGVTIYF. The CDR3 coding sequence is TGTGCCAGCAGCCCTCCCGGGGGGGTCACCATATATTTT. The whole variable domain, filled in from reference TRBV7-2 and TRBJ1-3, reads GAGVSQSPSNKVTEKGKDVELRCDPISGHTALYWYRQSLGQGLEFLIYFQGNSAPDKSGLPSDRFSAERTGGSVSTLTIQRTQQEDSAVYLCASSPPGGVTIYFGEGSWLTVV.

The chain recombines TRBV7-8 with TRBJ1-4, with 9 bases fitting TRBD1. Germline lookup yields CDR1 SGHVS and CDR2 FQNEAQ. CDR3 length: 18 amino acids. V was clipped by 8 bases and J by 0 bases; unmatched bases: 13. The CDR3 is CASLQGASSRATNEKLFF. CDR3 coding DNA: TGTGCCAGCCTACAGGGGGCAAGTAGTCGAGCAACTAATGAAAAACTGTTTTTT.

The CDR3 nucleotides read TGTGCCAGCAGCTTGGAGTACAAGTTTGACGAGCAGTACTTC. As protein: CASSLEYKFDEQYF. The V and J genes are TRBV5-8 and TRBJ2-7; no definite D call. Germline assignment: CDR1 SGHTS and CDR2 YDEGEE. V was trimmed by 0 bases and J by 5 bases, leaving 12 bases between them. This CDR3 has 14 residues. The full variable domain, rest sourced from reference TRBV5-8 and TRBJ2-7, is EAGVTQSPTHLIKTRGQQATLRCSPISGHTSVYWYQQALGLGLQFLLWYDEGEERNRGNFPPRFSGRQFPNYSSELNVNALELEDSALYLCASSLEYKFDEQYFGPGTRLTVT.

This chain connects TRBV19 to TRBJ1-2, with unresolved D. The V end lost 4 bases, the J end lost 0 bases, and 6 bases lay between the germline ends. The CDR3 runs 13 residues. Germline CDR1 and CDR2: LNHDA and SQIVND (reference sequence). The CDR3 DNA reads as TGTGCCAGTAGTAACGTGGCTAACTATGGCTACACCTTC. Translating gives CASSNVANYGYTF.